Presented here are 15 T cell receptor beta chains from one specimen sequenced in a study of T cell repertoires in cytomegalovirus infection. In TCRdb, the reads were re-called with MiXCR into one record per CDR3 protein. The sample yields over 450,000 distinct CDR3 sequences, 11% seen once. The sequenced sample was PBMCs. The receptors come from a human donor in good health (CMV status not recorded). Some clones in this sample may be carry-over from other donors' samples.

Points on this clonotype: Since a much larger clone is just one base distant, this may be a read error. The CDR3 DNA is TGTGCCAGCAGTTGGTCCAGCCTACCCGGGGCCCAGCATTTT. Encoded protein: CASSWSSLPGAQHF. The V call is TRBV6-5, the J call TRBJ1-5; D call uncertain. Looked up from germline, CDR1 is MNHEY and CDR2 is SVGAGI. V was clipped by 4 bases and J by 11 bases, with 18 bases between them. The CDR3 length is 14 residues.

This clonotype has only a few counts. This chain links TRBV20-1 with TRBJ1-5; D remains unclear. CDR1 DFQATT and CDR2 SNEGSKA come from the germline V gene (reference sequence). Trimming took off 5 bases at V and 4 bases at J, with 12 bases between the two ends. CDR3 size: 13 residues. For the CDR3, the DNA is TGCAGTGCTCCCCTCGGCGTTAATCAGCCCCAGCATTTT. Its translation is CSAPLGVNQPQHF.

The chain links TRBV7-2 to TRBJ1-2; D perhaps matches TRBD1 (6 bases). This CDR3 is 13 amino acids long. Trimming removed 2 bases at V and 5 bases at J, with 9 bases between. Per germline, CDR1 SGHTA and CDR2 FQGNSA. CDR3 nucleotides: TGTGCCAGCAGCTTACCGGGGGCGTATGGCTACACCTTC. Protein sequence: CASSLPGAYGYTF. The full variable domain, with the rest looked up from reference TRBV7-2 and TRBJ1-2, is GAGVSQSPSNKVTEKGKDVELRCDPISGHTALYWYRQSLGQGLEFLIYFQGNSAPDKSGLPSDRFSAERTGGSVSTLTIQRTQQEDSAVYLCASSLPGAYGYTFGSGTRLTVV.

This clonotype was counted only a few times. V usage is TRBV28 and J usage is TRBJ2-2; unclear D gene. The V gene lost 5 bases and the J gene lost 13 bases, with 14 bases spanning the gap. Germline CDR1 is MDHEN and CDR2 is SYDVKM. The CDR3 contains 12 residues. The CDR3 DNA reads TGTGCCAGCAGTCCCTCTCCCCCGCGGCTGTTTTTT. Residues: CASSPSPPRLFF. Full variable domain (missing parts from reference TRBV28 and TRBJ2-2): DVKVTQSSRYLVKRTGEKVFLECVQDMDHENMFWYRQDPGLGLRLIYFSYDVKMKEKGDIPEGYSVSREKKERFSLILESASTNQTSMYLCASSPSPPRLFFGEGSRLTVL.

This clonotype has more than one count but fewer than ten. The J gene is TRBJ2-3, the V gene TRBV5-1; perhaps TRBD2 as D (6 bases). V lost 4 bases to trimming and J lost 0 bases, with 12 bases between them. CDR3 size: 15 residues. CDR1 is SGHRS and CDR2 is YFSETQ in the germline V gene. CDR3: CASSGGTGSTDTQYF. The CDR3 DNA reads as TGCGCCAGCAGCGGGGGGACTGGAAGCACAGATACGCAGTATTTT.

This clonotype was seen many times. The rearrangement uses TRBV7-2 and TRBJ2-7; 8 bases fit TRBD2. Trimming at V came to 5 bases and at J to 2 bases, leaving 5 bases not matched to a gene. Germline V gene lookup returns CDR1 SGHTA and CDR2 FQGNSA. The CDR3 is made up of 14 amino acids. This chain's CDR3 is CASSRAGGTYEQYF. DNA of the CDR3: TGTGCCAGCAGCCGGGCGGGAGGCACCTACGAGCAGTACTTC.

The V and J genes are TRBV20-1 and TRBJ2-1; possible D gene TRBD2, 8 bases. Trimming pared 6 bases from V and 15 bases from J, leaving 18 bases between. The CDR3 length is 11 residues. Germline V gene lookup returns CDR1 DFQATT and CDR2 SNEGSKA (reference sequence). The CDR3 reads CSATGTRGLFF. The CDR3 nucleotides read TGCAGTGCCACAGGGACTAGGGGGCTGTTCTTC.

This clonotype was picked up many times. J is TRBJ2-7 and V is TRBV5-1, with D perhaps matching TRBD1 (7 bases). The CDR3 has 15 residues. The germline gives CDR1 SGHRS, CDR2 YFSETQ. V was pared by 0 bases and J by 3 bases, with 13 bases between. The DNA for the CDR3 is TGCGCCAGCAGCTTGGTCCAGGGGGGATTCTACGAGCAGTACTTC. The encoded protein is CASSLVQGGFYEQYF.

J is TRBJ1-4 and V is TRBV20-1; 7 bases are a match to TRBD1. The CDR3 covers 15 residues. Trimming took 2 bases from V and 10 from J; bases not matched to a gene: 13. Germline V lookup: CDR1 DFQATT, CDR2 SNEGSKA (reference sequence). CDR3 nucleotide sequence: TGCAGTGCTAGATCGACAGGGACCGCGGGCGGAAAACTGTTTTTT. Translation: CSARSTGTAGGKLFF.

This clonotype occurred many times. The chain is built from TRBV6-1 and TRBJ1-4, with D tentatively TRBD1 (5 bases). V shed 5 bases and J shed 3 bases, with 16 bases lying between them. Germline-derived CDR1 and CDR2 are MNHNS and SASEGT. The CDR3 extends over 16 amino acids. In DNA form, the CDR3 reads TGTGCCAGCAGTCCCCGGCCGGGGCAGGCTAATGAAAAACTGTTTTTT. This gives the protein CASSPRPGQANEKLFF.

CDR3 DNA sequence: TGCAGTGCCTCCCCTCCCCTCCCGGGGACAGGGGGAAACACCATATATTTT. It specifies CSASPPLPGTGGNTIYF. The rearrangement links TRBV20-1 to TRBJ1-3, with TRBD1 matching over 9 bases. The V and J ends lost 6 bases and 4 bases, in that order; junction bases with no gene match: 16. The V gene's germline CDR1 is DFQATT and CDR2 SNEGSKA (reference sequence). The CDR3 covers 17 residues.

The table lists this clonotype with many counts. This chain links TRBV5-1 with TRBJ2-7; 13 nucleotides line up with TRBD2. The V and J ends lost 1 base and 5 bases, in that order; junction bases with no gene match: 9. The CDR3 sequence is 17 residues long. Per germline, CDR1 SGHRS and CDR2 YFSETQ. This CDR3 reads CASSLRETSGRTHEQYF. The CDR3 DNA reads as TGCGCCAGCAGCTTGAGGGAGACTAGCGGGAGGACCCACGAGCAGTACTTC.

V gene TRBV20-1 combines with J gene TRBJ2-3, with D possibly TRBD1 on 6 matching bases. The CDR3 totals 13 residues. V shed 6 bases and J shed 4 bases, with 14 bases lying between them. Germline CDR1 is DFQATT and CDR2 is SNEGSKA (reference sequence). Here the CDR3 reads CSAPGQLSDTQYF. The CDR3 DNA reads as TGCAGTGCCCCTGGACAGCTCTCAGATACGCAGTATTTT.

This clonotype appeared many times. The rearrangement uses TRBV19 and TRBJ1-1; 8 bases are a match to TRBD1. The CDR3 has 13 residues. CDR1 and CDR2 from the germline V gene are LNHDA and SQIVND (reference sequence). The junction had 2 bases not matched to a gene; V was cut back by 7 bases and J by 1 base. CDR3 in amino acids: CASTDRGNTEAFF. In nucleotides, the CDR3 is TGTGCCAGTACAGACAGGGGGAACACTGAAGCTTTCTTT.

In this sample, this clonotype turned up many times. This rearrangement joins TRBV7-8 to TRBJ2-1, with D perhaps TRBD2 (5 bases). CDR1 is SGHVS and CDR2 is FQNEAQ in the germline V gene. This CDR3 spans 13 amino acids. The ends were cut back, 9 bases at V and 0 bases at J, with 9 bases in the middle. The CDR3 nucleotides are TGTGCCAGTGGGGAGTTCTCCTACAATGAGCAGTTCTTC. Amino acid sequence: CASGEFSYNEQFF.